The entry that follows covers one T cell receptor (beta chain) sequence. The data belong to a study of T cells expressing NK-cell markers. Study background: Seven HCMV-seropositive donors and one seronegative donor made up the eight sequenced donors.

TCRdb derives one entry per CDR3 protein from the 5' RACE reads, leaving out DNA. The sample yields 130,000 to 150,000 distinct CDR3 sequences, of which the top ten take up approximately 12%. The specimen was blood T cells: a sorted CD56 or NKG2C T cell subset, CD4+ or CD8+ T cells, or bulk PBMC T cells (not recorded which). The receptor comes from a man between 18 and 35 years old in good health.

CDR3 in amino acids: CASSQDFFTMNYEQYF. The chain employs TRBV3-1 and TRBJ2-7. CDR1 LGHDT and CDR2 YNNKEL come from the germline V gene (reference sequence). The CDR3 is 16 residues long.